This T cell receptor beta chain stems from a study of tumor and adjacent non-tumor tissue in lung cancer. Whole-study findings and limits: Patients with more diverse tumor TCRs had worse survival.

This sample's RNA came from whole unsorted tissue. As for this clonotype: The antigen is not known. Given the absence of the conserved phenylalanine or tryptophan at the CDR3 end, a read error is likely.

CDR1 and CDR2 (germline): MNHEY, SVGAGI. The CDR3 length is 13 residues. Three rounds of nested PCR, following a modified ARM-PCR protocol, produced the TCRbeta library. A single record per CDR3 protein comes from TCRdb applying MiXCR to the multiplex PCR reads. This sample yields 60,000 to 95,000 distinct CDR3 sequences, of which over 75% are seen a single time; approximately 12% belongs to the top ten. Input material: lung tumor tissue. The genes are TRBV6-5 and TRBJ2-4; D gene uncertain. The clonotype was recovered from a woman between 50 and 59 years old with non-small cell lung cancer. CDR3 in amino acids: CARSYGSQNIQYL. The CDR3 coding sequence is TGTGCCAGGAGTTACGGCTCACAAAACATTCAGTACCTC.